This T cell receptor beta chain came from a study of CD8 T cells in ankylosing spondylitis. Study-level points and caveats: According to the report, clones linked to the disease were significantly enriched in matched synovial fluid samples taken from ankylosing spondylitis patients. One TCR beta motif, made up of several highly homologous variants, appeared characteristic of ankylosing spondylitis blood.

TCRdb independently ran MiXCR on the 5' RACE reads; one entry per CDR3 protein. The sample consists of 130,000 or so distinct CDR3 sequences, roughly 15% of them appearing once. Trimming took 3 bases from V and 6 from J; bases not matched to a gene: 15. This CDR3 contains 17 residues. Germline lookup yields CDR1 DFQATT and CDR2 SNEGSKA (reference sequence). This clonotype was observed at least ten times. The antigen is not known. The sample consisted of blood, either unsorted or a sorted T cell fraction (not recorded which). The source is a male donor with ankylosing spondylitis. This chain links TRBV20-1 with TRBJ2-1; TRBD2 aligns across 9 bases. In DNA, the CDR3 is TGCAGTGCTAGGCAGCCGGGTTTCAGCGGGAGGTTCAATGAGCAGTTCTTC. Encoded protein: CSARQPGFSGRFNEQFF.